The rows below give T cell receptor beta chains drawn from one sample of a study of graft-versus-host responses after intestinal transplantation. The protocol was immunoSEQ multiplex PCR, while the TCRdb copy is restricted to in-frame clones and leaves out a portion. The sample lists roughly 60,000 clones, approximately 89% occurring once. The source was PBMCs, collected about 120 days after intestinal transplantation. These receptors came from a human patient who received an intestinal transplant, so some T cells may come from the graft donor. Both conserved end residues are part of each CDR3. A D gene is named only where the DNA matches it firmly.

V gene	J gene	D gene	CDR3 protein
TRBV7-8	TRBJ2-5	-	CASSFRDSRLQETQYF
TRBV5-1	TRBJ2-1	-	CASSLDGPWGNEQFF
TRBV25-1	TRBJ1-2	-	CASSGIGRPPTGYGYTF
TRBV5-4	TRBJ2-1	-	CASSLFRGPGNEQFF
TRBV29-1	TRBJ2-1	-	CSVDSSYNEQFF
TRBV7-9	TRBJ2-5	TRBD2	CASSPRTSGGAVETQYF
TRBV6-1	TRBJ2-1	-	CASRRTVNEQFF
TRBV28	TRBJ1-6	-	CASSTMGGISYNSPLHF
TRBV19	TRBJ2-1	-	CASSIGAGSSYNEQFF
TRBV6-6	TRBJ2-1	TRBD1	CASSSRGPGNEQFF
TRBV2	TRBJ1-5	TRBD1	CASSERQGISSNQPQHF
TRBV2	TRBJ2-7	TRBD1	CASGRARTGTGSYEQYF
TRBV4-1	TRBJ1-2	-	CASSLSPQGIYGYTF
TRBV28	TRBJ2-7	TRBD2	CASTQHGLAGGPHPYEQYF
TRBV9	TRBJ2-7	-	CASSVGGDSTYEQYF
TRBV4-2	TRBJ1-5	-	CASSEPGDQPQHF
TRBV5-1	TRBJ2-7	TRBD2	CASSWTSGTHEQYF
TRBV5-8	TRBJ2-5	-	CASSLGQGRETQYF
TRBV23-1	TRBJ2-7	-	CASSQTLWAGGKNREQYF
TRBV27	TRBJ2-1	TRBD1	CASSSRTGIANEQFF
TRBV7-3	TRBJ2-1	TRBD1	CASSLGQNNEQFF
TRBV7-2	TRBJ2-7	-	CASSFGWSRLGPDEQYF
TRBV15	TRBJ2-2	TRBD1	CATDRTGNTGELFF
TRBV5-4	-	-	CASSSGDPYEQYF
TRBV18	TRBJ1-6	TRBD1	CASSLSSDRGTTPLHF
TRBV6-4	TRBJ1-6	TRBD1	CASSLGTDYNSPLHF
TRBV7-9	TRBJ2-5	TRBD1	CASSPRDRIQETQYF
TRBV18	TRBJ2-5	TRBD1	CASSPGVDRRETQYF